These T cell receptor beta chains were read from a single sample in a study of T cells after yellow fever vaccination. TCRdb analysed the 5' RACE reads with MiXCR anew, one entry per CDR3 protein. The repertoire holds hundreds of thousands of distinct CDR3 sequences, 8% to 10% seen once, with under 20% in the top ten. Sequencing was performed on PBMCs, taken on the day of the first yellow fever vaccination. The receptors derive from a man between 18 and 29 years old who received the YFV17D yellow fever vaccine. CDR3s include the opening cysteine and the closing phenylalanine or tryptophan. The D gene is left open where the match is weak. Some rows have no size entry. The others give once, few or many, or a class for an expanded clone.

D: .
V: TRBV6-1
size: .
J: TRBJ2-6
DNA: TGTGCCAGCAGTGAATTGGCAGGGATCGGCGGGGCCAACGTCCTGACTTTC
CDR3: CASSELAGIGGANVLTF

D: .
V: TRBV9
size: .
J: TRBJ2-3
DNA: TGTGCCAGCAGCGTAGTAACGGGCTCGGATACGCAGTATTTT
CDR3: CASSVVTGSDTQYF

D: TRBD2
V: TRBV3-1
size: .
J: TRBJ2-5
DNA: TGTGCCAGCAGCCAACCGCGTCGTGGTAGCGGGGAAGAGACCCAGTACTTC
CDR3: CASSQPRRGSGEETQYF

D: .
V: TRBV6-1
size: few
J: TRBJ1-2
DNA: TGTGCCAGCAGATTGGACGGAAGTAGAGTCTACACCTTC
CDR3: CASRLDGSRVYTF

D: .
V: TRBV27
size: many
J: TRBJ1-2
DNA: TGTGCCAGCAGTTTCAGAGAGTCCTATGGCTACACCTTC
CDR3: CASSFRESYGYTF

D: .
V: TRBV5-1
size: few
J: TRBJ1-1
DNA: TGCGCCAGCATCCGGGACCTACTGAACACTGAAGCTTTCTTT
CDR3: CASIRDLLNTEAFF

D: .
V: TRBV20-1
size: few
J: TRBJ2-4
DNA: TGCAGTGCTTACACCGGGAGCGAGGCCAAAAACATTCAGTACTTC
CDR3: CSAYTGSEAKNIQYF

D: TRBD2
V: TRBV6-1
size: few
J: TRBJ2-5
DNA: TGTGCCAGCAGTAGTCTAATAGCGGGGGGAGAGACCCAGTACTTC
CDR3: CASSSLIAGGETQYF

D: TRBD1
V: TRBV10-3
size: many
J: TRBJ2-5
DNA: TGTGCCATCAGTGGGGCGGACAGGGGGCAAGAGACCCAGTACTTC
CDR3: CAISGADRGQETQYF

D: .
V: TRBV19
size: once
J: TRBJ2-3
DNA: TGTGCCAGTAGTTACAGTTTAAAGGATACGCAGTATTTT
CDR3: CASSYSLKDTQYF

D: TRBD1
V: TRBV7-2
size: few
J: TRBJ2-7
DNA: TGTGCCAGCAGCTTTCCCCTGACAGGGGCGATCTCCTACGAGCAGTACTTC
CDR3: CASSFPLTGAISYEQYF

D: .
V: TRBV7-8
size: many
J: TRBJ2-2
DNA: TGTGCCAGCAGTCACTGGGTCGGGGAGCTGTTTTTT
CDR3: CASSHWVGELFF

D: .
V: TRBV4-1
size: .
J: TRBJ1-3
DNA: TGCGCCAGCAGCCAAGAGCAGGGTTACTCTGGAAACACCATATATTTT
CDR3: CASSQEQGYSGNTIYF

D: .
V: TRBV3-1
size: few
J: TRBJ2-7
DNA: TGTGCCAGCAGCGGGGGGAACCGCGAGCAGTACTTC
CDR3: CASSGGNREQYF

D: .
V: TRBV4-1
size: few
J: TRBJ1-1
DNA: TGCGCCAGCAGATTTCGGCAGGGTTTTGTTACTGAAGCTTTCTTT
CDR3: CASRFRQGFVTEAFF

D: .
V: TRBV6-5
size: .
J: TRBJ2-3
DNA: TGTGCCAGCAGTTACTCCCCGACTAGTAGCTCAGATACGCAGTATTTT
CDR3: CASSYSPTSSSDTQYF

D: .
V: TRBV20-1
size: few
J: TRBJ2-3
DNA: TGCAGTGCTAGGGGTTTTCCCGGTTGGGGTAATGCGCAGTATTTT
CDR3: CSARGFPGWGNAQYF

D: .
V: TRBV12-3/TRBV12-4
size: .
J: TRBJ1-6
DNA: TGTGCCAGCAGACCTGGGACCGAAGCCGAGAATTCACCCCTCCACTTT
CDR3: CASRPGTEAENSPLHF

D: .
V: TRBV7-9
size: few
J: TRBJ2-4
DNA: TGTGCCAGCGCTAGGGTTGGTGAAAACATTCAGTACTTC
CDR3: CASARVGENIQYF

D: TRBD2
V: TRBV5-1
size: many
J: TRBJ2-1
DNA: TGCGCCAGCAGCAGGGGACTAGGCAATGAGCAGTTCTTC
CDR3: CASSRGLGNEQFF

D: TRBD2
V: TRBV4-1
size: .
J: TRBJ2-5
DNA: TGCGCCAGCAGCCAGTTACCGGGGGGGCAAGAGACCCAGTACTTC
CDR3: CASSQLPGGQETQYF

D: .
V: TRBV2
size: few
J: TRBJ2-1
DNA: TGTGCCAGCATAAAGGTTTATGAGCAGTTCTTC
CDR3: CASIKVYEQFF

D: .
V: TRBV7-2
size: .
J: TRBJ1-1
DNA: TGTGCCAGCAGCTTAAAGGGGCCGGGAGTGGAAGCTTTCTTT
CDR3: CASSLKGPGVEAFF

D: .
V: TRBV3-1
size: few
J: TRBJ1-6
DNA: TGTGCCAGCAGCCAAGCCTTTGCCGCGGGACCTCCTCTGAGCTCCTATAATTCACCCCTCCACTTT
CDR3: CASSQAFAAGPPLSSYNSPLHF

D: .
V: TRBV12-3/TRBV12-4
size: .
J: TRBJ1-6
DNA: TGTGCCAGCAGTCGCGGGGCAGCTAATAATTCACCCCTCCACTTT
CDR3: CASSRGAANNSPLHF

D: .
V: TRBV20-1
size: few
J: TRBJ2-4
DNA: TGCAGTGCTAGAGATCAGGGTGGTGTAGGGGGAAACATTCAGTACTTC
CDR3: CSARDQGGVGGNIQYF

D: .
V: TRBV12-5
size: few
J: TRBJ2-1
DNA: TGTGCTAGTGGTTTGCCAGACAGGACTAAGATCTTC
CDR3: CASGLPDRTKIF

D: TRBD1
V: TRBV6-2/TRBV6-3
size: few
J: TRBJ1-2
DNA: TGTGCCAGCAGTGCCCCGGGACAGGGAAGCTATGGCTACACCTTC
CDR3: CASSAPGQGSYGYTF

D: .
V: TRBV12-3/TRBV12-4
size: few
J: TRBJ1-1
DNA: TGTGCCAGCAGTACTCAGGGAAGGACTGAAGCTTTCTTT
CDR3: CASSTQGRTEAFF

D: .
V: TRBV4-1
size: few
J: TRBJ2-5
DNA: TGCGCCAGCAGCCAAGCTCAGGGCGCGGCCCTGGGAGAGACCCAGTACTTC
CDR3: CASSQAQGAALGETQYF

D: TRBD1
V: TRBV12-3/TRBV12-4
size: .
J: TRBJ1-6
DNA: TGTGCCAGCAGTCCGGGGACAGGAGCTTCTTCACCCCTCCACTTT
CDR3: CASSPGTGASSPLHF

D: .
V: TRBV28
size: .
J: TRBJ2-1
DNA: TGTGCCAGCAGCCCGGGACTGTTCGACTCGTCGGAGCAGTTCTTC
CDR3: CASSPGLFDSSEQFF

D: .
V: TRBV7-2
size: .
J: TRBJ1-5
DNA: TGTGCCAGCAGCCCCGTTTGGGGTAGCAATCAGCCCCAGCATTTT
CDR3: CASSPVWGSNQPQHF

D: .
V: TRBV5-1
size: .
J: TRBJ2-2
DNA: TGCGCCAGCAGCTCACTACGGATTAACACCGGGGAGCTGTTTTTT
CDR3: CASSSLRINTGELFF

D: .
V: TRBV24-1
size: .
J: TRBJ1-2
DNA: TGTGCCACCAGTGATTTTGGAGGGAATGGCTACACCTTC
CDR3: CATSDFGGNGYTF

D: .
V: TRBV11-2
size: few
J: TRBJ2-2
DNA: TGTGCCAGCAGCGTAGACATTGGGACCGGGGAGCTGTTTTTT
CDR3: CASSVDIGTGELFF

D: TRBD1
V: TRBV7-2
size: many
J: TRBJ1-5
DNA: TGTGCCAGCAGCTTAGGCGGGACAGGGCATAATCAGCCCCAGCATTTT
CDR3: CASSLGGTGHNQPQHF

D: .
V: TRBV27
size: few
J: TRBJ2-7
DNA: TGTGCCAGCAGTTTGACAGAGTACTACGAGCAGTACTTC
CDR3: CASSLTEYYEQYF

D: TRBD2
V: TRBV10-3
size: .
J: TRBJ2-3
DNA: TGTGCCATCACCCTAGCGGGGGACACAGATACGCAGTATTTT
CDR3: CAITLAGDTDTQYF

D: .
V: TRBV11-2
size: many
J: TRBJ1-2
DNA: TGTGCCAGCAGCTCCCCAACAGCGGGGGTGGGCGGCTACACCTTC
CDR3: CASSSPTAGVGGYTF

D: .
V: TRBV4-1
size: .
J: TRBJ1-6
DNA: TGCGCCAGCAGCCAAGATCAAGTGACAGTGACTTTTAATTCACCCCTCCACTTT
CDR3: CASSQDQVTVTFNSPLHF